The sequence of this TCR beta chain was determined in a study of regulatory T cells in long-lasting Graves disease. This CDR3 is built from 13 residues. The ends lost 0 bases at V and 4 bases at J; junction bases unmatched: 0. Germline V CDR1 and CDR2: MNHNY, SVGAGI (reference sequence). Study-level findings and limits: Persistent Graves' patients had lower TCR diversity than newly diagnosed ones. Persistent disease preferred TRBV28, TRBJ1-2 and TRBJ2-5.

Noted time point: newly diagnosed GD, antithyroid drugs for less than 3 months. TCR sequences were obtained from RNA taken from PBMCs. Arm-PCR of CDR3 regions and iRepertoire HTBI primers were used to build TCR beta libraries. One entry per CDR3 protein results from TCRdb running MiXCR on the multiplex PCR reads. The table lists approximately 470,000 distinct CDR3 sequences, about 16% of them singletons. As for this clonotype: What it recognizes is unknown.

These data also featured in a second study, about T cells in Graves' hyperthyroidism and ophthalmopathy. That paper notes: Graves' hyperthyroidism qualified as stable when ophthalmopathy did not progress within 18 months.

The specimen was peripheral blood mononuclear cells (PBMCs), collected at new diagnosis, from a patient treated with antithyroid drugs. The receptor was isolated from a man in his forties or fifties with Graves disease. This rearrangement joins TRBV6-6 to TRBJ2-7; the match to TRBD1 covers 7 bases. CDR3: CASSYSTGYEQYF. The CDR3 nucleotides read TGTGCCAGCAGTTACTCGACAGGGTACGAGCAGTACTTC.